This TCR beta chain originates from a study of cytomegalovirus exposure and HLA in healthy donors. The PCR contained 60 Vbeta and 13 Jbeta primers. TCRdb's table, derived via immunoSEQ multiplex PCR, lists solely in-frame clones and lacks some. The top ten clones hold 15% to 20% of a sample with about 76,000 clones, about 69% of them seen once. Regarding the study as a whole: DRB1 showed the most TCR associations and HLA-C the fewest in a later analysis, as rates varied by HLA locus.

The germline V gene encodes CDR1 MNHNY and CDR2 SVGAGI (reference sequence). J gave up 3 bases and V 4 bases, and 3 bases lay outside the gene matches. The CDR3 runs 13 residues. Healthy donors of bone marrow made up the group. Notes on this clone: What it binds is unknown.

Sequences were obtained from PBMCs. The receptor was isolated from a woman aged 40 to 50 in good health and CMV-seropositive. The chain employs TRBV6-6 and TRBJ2-7, with TRBD1 matching 7 bases. The CDR3 nucleotides are TGTGCCAGCAGTTCGGGACAGATCTACGAGCAGTACTTC. Translating it yields CASSSGQIYEQYF.